This TCR beta chain was retrieved from a study of blood T cell repertoires in COVID-19. Study at large: Sites across the United States, Italy and Spain contributed samples from acute and convalescent COVID-19. Sample material is recorded as cDNA or gDNA derived from T cells, B-cell-depleted T cells, or PBMCs.

Method: immunoSEQ multiplex PCR; TCRdb's copy keeps in-frame clones and lacks some. The sample includes about 77,000 clones, approximately 80% of them seen just once. This clone was seen just once. Germline V gene data show CDR1 as MGHDK and CDR2 as SYGVNS. This CDR3 region has 17 residues. The V segment lost 8 bases and the J segment 0 bases; nucleotides outside the gene matches: 15. The TCR sequence derives from a woman in her sixties or seventies with acute or convalescent COVID-19. Sequencing was carried out using peripheral blood. J is TRBJ1-1 and V is TRBV25-1, with 7 positions matching TRBD1. CDR3 DNA: TGTGCCAGCGGCGGGGATCGAGGGGACAGCCTGAACACTGAAGCTTTCTTT. Translating it yields CASGGDRGDSLNTEAFF.